This T cell receptor beta chain appears in the sequencing data of a study of Graves' ophthalmopathy and Graves' hyperthyroidism. Across the study: Stable hyperthyroidism denotes an absence of ophthalmopathy throughout 18 months of follow-up.

This clonotype was seen many times. Its antigen is unidentified. The V and J ends lost 0 bases and 5 bases respectively, with 3 bases between them. CDR3 length: 13 amino acids. CDR1 and CDR2 (germline): KGHDR, SFDVKD. From RNA, the CDR3 regions of TCR beta chains were amplified and sequenced. RT-PCR with HTBI primers came first, then second-round multiplex PCR. TCRdb ran MiXCR on the multiplex PCR reads and lists one entry per CDR3 protein. The table records over a million distinct CDR3 sequences, less than 45% of them present only once. Hyperthyroidism patients were newly diagnosed, under 2 months' duration, aged 18 to 65. Notes on the study in general: At about 69% sensitivity and approximately 78% specificity, the model predicted progression of the ophthalmopathy. Also, most clonotypes expanded in the thyroid above 0.001 frequency appeared in blood.

Sequencing was performed on peripheral blood or thyroid tissue (not recorded which). The rearrangement uses TRBV24-1 and TRBJ2-2; no firm D call. The clonotype comes from an adult man with Graves' hyperthyroidism. This chain's CDR3 is CATSDLLTGELFF. The DNA of the CDR3 is TGTGCCACCAGTGATTTGCTTACCGGGGAGCTGTTTTTT.